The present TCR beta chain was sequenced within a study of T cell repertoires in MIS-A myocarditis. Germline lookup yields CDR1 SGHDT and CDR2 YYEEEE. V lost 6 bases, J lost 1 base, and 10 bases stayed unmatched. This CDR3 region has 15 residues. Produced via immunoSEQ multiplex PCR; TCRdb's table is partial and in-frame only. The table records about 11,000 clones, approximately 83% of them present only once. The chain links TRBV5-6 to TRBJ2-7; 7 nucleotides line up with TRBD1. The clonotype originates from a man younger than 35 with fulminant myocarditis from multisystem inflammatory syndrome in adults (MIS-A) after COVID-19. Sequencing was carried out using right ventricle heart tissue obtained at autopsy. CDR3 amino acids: CASTTLRGKSYEQYF. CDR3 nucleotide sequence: TGTGCCAGCACCACTCTCAGGGGGAAGTCCTACGAGCAGTACTTC.